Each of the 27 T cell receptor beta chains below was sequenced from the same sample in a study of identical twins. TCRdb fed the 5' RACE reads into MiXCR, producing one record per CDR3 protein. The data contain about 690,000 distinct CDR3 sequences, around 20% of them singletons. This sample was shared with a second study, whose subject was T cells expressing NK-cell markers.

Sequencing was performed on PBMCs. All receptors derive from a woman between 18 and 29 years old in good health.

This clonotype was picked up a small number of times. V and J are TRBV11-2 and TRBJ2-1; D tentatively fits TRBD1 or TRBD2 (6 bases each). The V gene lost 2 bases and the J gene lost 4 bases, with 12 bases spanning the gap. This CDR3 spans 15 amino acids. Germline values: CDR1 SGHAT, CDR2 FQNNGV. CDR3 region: CASSLSQGRYNEQFF. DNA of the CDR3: TGTGCCAGCAGCTTATCCCAGGGGAGGTACAATGAGCAGTTCTTC.

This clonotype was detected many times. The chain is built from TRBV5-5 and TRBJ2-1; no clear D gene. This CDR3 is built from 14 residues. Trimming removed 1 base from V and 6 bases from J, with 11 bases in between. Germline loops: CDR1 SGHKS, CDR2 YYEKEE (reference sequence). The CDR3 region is CASSLLLRSNEQFF. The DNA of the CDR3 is TGTGCCAGCAGCTTGCTACTGCGGAGCAATGAGCAGTTCTTC.

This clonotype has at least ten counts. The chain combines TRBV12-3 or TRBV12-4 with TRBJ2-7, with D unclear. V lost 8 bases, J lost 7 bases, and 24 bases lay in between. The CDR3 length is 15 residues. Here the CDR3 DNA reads TGTGCCAGCGCCTCGCAAAGCCGAACCCTTGGGGAGCAGTACTTC. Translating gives CASASQSRTLGEQYF.

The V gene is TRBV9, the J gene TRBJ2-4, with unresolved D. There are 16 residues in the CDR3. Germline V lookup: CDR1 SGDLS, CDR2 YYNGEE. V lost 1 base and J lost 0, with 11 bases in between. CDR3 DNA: TGTGCCAGCAGCGTAACTGCGGCACTAGCCAAAAACATTCAGTACTTC. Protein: CASSVTAALAKNIQYF.

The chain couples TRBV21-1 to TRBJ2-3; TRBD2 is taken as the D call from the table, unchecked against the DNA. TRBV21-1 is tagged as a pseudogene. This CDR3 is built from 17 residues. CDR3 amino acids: CASTSSYERDMTDTQYF. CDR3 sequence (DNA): TGTGCCAGCACTTCCTCATACGAGCGGGATATGACAGATACGCAGTATTTT.

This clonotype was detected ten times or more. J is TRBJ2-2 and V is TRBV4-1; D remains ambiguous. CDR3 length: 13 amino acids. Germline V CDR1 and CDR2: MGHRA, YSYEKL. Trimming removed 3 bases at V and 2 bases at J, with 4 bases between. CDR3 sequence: CASSHVNTGELFF. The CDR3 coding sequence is TGCGCCAGCAGCCATGTTAACACCGGGGAGCTGTTTTTT.

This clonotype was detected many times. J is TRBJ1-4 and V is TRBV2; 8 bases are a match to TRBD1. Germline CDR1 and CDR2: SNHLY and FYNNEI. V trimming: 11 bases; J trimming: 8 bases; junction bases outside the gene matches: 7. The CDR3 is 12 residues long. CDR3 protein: CAGDRGGEKLFF. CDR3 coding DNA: TGTGCCGGCGACAGGGGTGGGGAAAAACTGTTTTTT.

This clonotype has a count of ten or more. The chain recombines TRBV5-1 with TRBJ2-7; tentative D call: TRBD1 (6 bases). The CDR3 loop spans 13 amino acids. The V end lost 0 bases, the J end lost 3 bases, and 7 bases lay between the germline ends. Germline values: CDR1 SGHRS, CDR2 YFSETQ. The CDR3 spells CASSLATGYEQYF. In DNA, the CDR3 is TGCGCCAGCAGCTTGGCGACAGGCTACGAGCAGTACTTC.

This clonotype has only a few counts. The CDR3 loop is CAISADRQAYRYEQYF. In nucleotides, the CDR3 is TGTGCCATCAGTGCGGACCGACAGGCTTATAGGTACGAGCAGTACTTC. The chain recombines TRBV10-3 with TRBJ2-7; D is perhaps TRBD1 (6 bases). The CDR3 is 16 residues long. Germline-derived CDR1 and CDR2 are ENHRY and SYGVKD. The V gene lost 4 bases and the J gene lost 4 bases, with 20 bases spanning the gap.

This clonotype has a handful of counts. The CDR3 spells CASREPSSGTGEYEQYF. The CDR3 DNA is TGTGCCAGCAGAGAACCCTCCAGCGGGACAGGGGAATACGAGCAGTACTTC. The chain employs TRBV6-4 and TRBJ2-7; 10 bases match TRBD1. This CDR3 contains 17 residues. Germline CDR1 and CDR2: MRHNA and SNTAGT. V trimming: 6 bases; J trimming: 4 bases; junction bases outside the gene matches: 15.

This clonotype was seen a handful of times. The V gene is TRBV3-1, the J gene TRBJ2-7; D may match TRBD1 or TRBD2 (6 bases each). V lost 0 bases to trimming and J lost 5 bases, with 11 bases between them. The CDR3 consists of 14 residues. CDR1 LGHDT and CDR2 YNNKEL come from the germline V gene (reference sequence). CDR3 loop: CASSQDHREDEQYF. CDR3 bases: TGTGCCAGCAGCCAAGATCACAGGGAGGACGAGCAGTACTTC.

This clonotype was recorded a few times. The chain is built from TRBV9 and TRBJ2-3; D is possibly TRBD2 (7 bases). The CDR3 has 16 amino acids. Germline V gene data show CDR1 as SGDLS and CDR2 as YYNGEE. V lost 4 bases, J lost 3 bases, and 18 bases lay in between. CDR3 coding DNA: TGTGCCAGCAGCCCTCGGTGGGGGGGCGCAACAGATACGCAGTATTTT. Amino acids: CASSPRWGGATDTQYF.

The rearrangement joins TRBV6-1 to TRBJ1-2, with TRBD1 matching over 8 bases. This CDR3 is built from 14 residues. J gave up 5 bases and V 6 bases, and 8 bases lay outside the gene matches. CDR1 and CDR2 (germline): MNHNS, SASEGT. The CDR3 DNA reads TGTGCCAGCAGCCTGGACAGGGCGGGTTATGGCTACACCTTC. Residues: CASSLDRAGYGYTF.

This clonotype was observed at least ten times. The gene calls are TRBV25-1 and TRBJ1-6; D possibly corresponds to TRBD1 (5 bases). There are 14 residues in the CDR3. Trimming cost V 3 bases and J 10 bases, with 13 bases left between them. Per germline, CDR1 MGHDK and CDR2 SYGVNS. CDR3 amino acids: CASSDLQADSPLHF. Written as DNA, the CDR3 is TGTGCCAGCAGTGATTTACAGGCGGACTCACCCCTCCACTTT.

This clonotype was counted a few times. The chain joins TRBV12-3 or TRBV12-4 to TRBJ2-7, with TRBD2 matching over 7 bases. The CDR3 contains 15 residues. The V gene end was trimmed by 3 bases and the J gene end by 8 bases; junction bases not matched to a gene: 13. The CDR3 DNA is TGTGCCAGCAGTTTCGGTCGGCGGGAGAGGGGAAAGCAGTACTTC. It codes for CASSFGRRERGKQYF.

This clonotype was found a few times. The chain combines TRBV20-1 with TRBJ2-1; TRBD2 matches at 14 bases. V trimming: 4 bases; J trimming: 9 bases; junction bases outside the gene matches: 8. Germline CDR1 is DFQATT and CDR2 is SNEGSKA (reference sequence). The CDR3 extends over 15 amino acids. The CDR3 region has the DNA TGCAGTGCTACCAAGACTAGCGGGGGGGCCCCTGAGCAGTTCTTC. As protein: CSATKTSGGAPEQFF.

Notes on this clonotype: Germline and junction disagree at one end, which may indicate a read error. CDR3 DNA sequence: TGTGCCAGCAGTTTAGGGGACATGGCCAGTTCTAGCAATCAGCCCCAGCAATTT. This codes for CASSLGDMASSSNQPQQF. This rearrangement joins TRBV28 to TRBJ1-5; maybe TRBD1 (6 bases). Germline CDR1 is MDHEN and CDR2 is SYDVKM. The CDR3 sequence is 18 residues long.

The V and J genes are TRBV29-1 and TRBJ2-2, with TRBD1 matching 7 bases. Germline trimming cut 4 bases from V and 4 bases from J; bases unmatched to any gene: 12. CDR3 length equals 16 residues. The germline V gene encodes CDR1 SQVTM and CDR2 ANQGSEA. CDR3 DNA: TGCAGCGTTGCCCTCTCTGGTGGGACAGTCACCGGGGAGCTGTTTTTT. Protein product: CSVALSGGTVTGELFF.

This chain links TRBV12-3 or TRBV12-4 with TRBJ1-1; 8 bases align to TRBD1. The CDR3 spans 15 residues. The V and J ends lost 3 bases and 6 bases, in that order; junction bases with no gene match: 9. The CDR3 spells CASSFVGQGRPEAFF. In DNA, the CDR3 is TGTGCCAGCAGTTTCGTCGGACAGGGACGGCCTGAAGCTTTCTTT.

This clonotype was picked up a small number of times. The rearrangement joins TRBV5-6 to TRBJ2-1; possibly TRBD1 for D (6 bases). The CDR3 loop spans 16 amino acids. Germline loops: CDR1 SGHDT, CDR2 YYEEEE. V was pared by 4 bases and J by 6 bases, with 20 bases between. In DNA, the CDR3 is TGTGCCAGCAGCCTCATCCTGATGACAGGTGCCAATGAGCAGTTCTTC. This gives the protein CASSLILMTGANEQFF.

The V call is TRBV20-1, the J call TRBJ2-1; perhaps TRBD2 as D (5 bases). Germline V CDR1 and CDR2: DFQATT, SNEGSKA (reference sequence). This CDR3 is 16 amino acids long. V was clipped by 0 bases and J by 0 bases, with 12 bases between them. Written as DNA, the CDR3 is TGCAGTGCTAGAGAAATACGACTAAGCTCCTACAATGAGCAGTTCTTC. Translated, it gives CSAREIRLSSYNEQFF.

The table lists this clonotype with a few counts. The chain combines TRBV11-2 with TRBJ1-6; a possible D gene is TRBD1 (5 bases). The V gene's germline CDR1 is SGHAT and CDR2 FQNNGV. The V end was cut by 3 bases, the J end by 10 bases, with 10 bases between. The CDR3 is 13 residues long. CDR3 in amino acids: CASSLGVRSPLHF. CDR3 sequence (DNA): TGTGCCAGCAGCTTGGGGGTCAGGTCACCCCTCCACTTT.

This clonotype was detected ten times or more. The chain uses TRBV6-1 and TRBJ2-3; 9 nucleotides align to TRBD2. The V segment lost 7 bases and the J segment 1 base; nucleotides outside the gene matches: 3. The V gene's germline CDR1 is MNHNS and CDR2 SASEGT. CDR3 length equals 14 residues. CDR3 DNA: TGTGCCAGCAAGACTAGCGGAGGCACAGATACGCAGTATTTT. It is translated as CASKTSGGTDTQYF.

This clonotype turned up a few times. The chain's CDR3 is CSARTGGHGNEQFF. CDR3 in DNA: TGCAGTGCTAGGACTGGGGGCCATGGCAATGAGCAGTTCTTC. The chain is built from TRBV20-1 and TRBJ2-1; D perhaps matches TRBD1 (6 bases). CDR3 size: 14 residues. Trimming left V 3 bases short and J 6 bases short, with 15 bases between. Germline V gene lookup returns CDR1 DFQATT and CDR2 SNEGSKA (reference sequence).

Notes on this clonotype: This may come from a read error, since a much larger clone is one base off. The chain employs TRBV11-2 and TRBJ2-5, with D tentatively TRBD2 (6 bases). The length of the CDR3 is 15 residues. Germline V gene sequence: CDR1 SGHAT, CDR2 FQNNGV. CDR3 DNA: TGTGCCAACAGCTTAGTATTGAGGAGGGAAGAGACCCAGTACTTC. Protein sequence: CANSLVLRREETQYF.

The CDR3: CASSGQGRADTQYF. For the CDR3, the DNA is TGTGCCAGCTCGGGACAGGGGAGGGCAGATACGCAGTATTTT. The chain couples TRBV27 to TRBJ2-3, with 10 bases fitting TRBD1. Germline CDR1 is MNHEY and CDR2 is SMNVEV (reference sequence). V shed 8 bases and J 4 bases; nucleotides not matched to a gene: 6. This CDR3 region has 14 residues.

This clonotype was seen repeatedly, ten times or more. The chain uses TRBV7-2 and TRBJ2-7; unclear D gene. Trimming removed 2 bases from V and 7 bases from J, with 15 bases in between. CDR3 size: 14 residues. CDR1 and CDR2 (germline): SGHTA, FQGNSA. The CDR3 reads CASSLFLRTDEQYF. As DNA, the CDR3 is TGTGCCAGCAGCTTATTTCTCAGGACGGATGAGCAGTACTTC.